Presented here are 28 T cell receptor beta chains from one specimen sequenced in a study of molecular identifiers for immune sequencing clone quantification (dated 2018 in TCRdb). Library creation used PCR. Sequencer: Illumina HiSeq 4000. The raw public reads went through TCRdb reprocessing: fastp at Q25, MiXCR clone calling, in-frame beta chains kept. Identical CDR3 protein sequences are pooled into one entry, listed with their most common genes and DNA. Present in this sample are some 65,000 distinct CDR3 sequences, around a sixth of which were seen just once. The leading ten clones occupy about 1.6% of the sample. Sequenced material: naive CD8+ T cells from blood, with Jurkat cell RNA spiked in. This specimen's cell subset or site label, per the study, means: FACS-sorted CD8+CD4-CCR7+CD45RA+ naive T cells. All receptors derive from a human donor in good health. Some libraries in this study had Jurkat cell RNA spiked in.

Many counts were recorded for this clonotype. The CDR3, as DNA: TGTGCCAGCAGTTTATCGATGCTAGCCACAGATACGCAGTATTTT. It specifies CASSLSMLATDTQYF. V gene TRBV28 combines with J gene TRBJ2-3; perhaps TRBD2 as D (5 bases). CDR3 length: 15 residues. Germline V lookup: CDR1 MDHEN, CDR2 SYDVKM. V was trimmed by 1 base and J by 2 bases, leaving 10 bases between them.

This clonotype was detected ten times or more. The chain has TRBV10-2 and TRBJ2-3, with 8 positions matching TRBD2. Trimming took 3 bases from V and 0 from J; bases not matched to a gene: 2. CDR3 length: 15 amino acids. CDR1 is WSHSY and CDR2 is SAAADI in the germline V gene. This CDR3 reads CASSDPGGSTDTQYF. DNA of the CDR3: TGCGCCAGCAGTGATCCGGGAGGGAGCACAGATACGCAGTATTTT.

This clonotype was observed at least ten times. The CDR3 here is CASSLDLQDSTGELFF. As DNA, the CDR3 is TGTGCCAGCAGCTTAGACCTACAGGACAGCACCGGGGAGCTGTTTTTT. V usage is TRBV11-3 and J usage is TRBJ2-2, with D possibly being TRBD1 (6 bases). There are 16 residues in the CDR3. Trimming took off 0 bases at V and 4 bases at J, with 12 bases between the two ends. Germline assignment: CDR1 SGHNT and CDR2 YENEEA.

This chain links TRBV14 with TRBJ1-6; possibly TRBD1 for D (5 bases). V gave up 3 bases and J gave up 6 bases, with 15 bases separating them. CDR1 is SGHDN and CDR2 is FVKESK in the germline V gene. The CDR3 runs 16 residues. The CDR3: CASSQAGVGLNSPLHF. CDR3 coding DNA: TGTGCCAGCAGCCAGGCTGGCGTGGGGCTTAATTCACCCCTCCACTTT.

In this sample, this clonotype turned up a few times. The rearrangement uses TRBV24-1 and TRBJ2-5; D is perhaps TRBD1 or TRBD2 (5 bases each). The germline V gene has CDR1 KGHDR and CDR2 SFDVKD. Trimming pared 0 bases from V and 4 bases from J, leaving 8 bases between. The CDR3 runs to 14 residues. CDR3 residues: CATSDLWDAETQYF. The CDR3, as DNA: TGTGCCACCAGTGATTTGTGGGACGCAGAGACCCAGTACTTC.

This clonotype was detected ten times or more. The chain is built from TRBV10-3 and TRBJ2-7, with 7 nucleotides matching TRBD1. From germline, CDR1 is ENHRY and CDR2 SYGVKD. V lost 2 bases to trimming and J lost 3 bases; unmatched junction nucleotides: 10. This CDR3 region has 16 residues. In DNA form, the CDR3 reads TGTGCCATCAGTGAGGCTGACAGGGCACTAGACTACGAGCAGTACTTC. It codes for CAISEADRALDYEQYF.

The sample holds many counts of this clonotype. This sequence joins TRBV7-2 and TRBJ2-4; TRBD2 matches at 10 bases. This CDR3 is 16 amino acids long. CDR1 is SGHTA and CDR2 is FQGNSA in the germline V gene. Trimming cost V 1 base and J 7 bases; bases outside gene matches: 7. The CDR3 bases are TGTGCCAGCAGCTTAGTTCCTAGCGGGAGTTTTAACATTCAGTACTTC. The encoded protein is CASSLVPSGSFNIQYF.

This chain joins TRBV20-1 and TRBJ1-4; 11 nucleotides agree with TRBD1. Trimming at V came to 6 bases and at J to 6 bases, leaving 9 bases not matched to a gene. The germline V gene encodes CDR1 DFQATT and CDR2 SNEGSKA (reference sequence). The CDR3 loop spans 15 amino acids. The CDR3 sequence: CSATGQGAIDEKLFF. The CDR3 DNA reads TGCAGTGCCACCGGACAGGGGGCGATAGATGAAAAACTGTTTTTT.

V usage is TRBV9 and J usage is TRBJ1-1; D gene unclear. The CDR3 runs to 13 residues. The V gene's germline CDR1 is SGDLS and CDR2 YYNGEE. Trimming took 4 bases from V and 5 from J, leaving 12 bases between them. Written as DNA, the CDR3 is TGTGCCAGCAGCCCAAAGATAGCGACTGAAGCTTTCTTT. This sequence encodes CASSPKIATEAFF.

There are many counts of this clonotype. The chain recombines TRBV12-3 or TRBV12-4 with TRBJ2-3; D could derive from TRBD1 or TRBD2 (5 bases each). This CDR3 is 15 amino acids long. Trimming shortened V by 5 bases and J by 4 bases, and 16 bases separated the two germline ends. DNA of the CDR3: TGTGCCAGCAGTCCGGGGCCCGGGGTCCCAGATACGCAGTATTTT. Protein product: CASSPGPGVPDTQYF.

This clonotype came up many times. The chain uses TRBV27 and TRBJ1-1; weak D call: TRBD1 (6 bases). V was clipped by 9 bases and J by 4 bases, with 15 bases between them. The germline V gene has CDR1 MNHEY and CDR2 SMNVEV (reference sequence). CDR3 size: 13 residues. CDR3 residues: CASRFPGATEAFF. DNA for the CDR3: TGTGCCAGTCGATTCCCAGGGGCCACTGAAGCTTTCTTT.

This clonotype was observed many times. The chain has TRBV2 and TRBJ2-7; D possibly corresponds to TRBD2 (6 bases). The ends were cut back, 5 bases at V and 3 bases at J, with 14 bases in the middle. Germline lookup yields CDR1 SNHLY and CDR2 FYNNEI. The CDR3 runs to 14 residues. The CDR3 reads CASSPPGTRYEQYF. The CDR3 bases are TGTGCCAGCAGTCCCCCGGGGACTCGCTACGAGCAGTACTTC.

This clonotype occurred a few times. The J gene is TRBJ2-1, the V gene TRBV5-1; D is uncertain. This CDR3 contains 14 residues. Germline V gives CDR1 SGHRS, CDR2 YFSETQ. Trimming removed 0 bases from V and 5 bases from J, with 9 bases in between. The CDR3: CASSLAGTNNEQFF. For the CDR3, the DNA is TGCGCCAGCAGCTTGGCCGGCACAAACAATGAGCAGTTCTTC.

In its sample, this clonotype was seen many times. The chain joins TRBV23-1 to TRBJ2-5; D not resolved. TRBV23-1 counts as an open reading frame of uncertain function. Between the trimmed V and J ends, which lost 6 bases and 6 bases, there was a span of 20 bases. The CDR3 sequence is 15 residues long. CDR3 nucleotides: TGCGCCAGCAGATACGTGCCTCTCCCCCCCAAGACCCAGTACTTC. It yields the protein CASRYVPLPPKTQYF.

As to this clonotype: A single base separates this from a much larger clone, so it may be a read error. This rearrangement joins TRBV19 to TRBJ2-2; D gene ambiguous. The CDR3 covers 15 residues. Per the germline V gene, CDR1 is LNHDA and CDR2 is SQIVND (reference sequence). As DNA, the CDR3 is TGTGCCAGTAGTATTGGCCTCGCGAACACCAGGGAGCTGTTTTTT. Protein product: CASSIGLANTRELFF.

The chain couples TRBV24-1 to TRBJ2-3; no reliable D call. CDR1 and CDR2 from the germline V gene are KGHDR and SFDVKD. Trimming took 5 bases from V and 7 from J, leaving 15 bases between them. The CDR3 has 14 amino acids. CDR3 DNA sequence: TGTGCCACCAGTGGCGGTCCGTACACGAATACGCAGTATTTT. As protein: CATSGGPYTNTQYF.

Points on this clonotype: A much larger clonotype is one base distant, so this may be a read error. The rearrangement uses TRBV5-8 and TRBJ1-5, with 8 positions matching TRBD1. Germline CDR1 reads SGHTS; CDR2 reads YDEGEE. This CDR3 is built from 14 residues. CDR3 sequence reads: CASSLGTGKLPRHF. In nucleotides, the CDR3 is TGTGCCAGCAGCTTGGGGACAGGGAAGCTGCCCCGGCATTTT.

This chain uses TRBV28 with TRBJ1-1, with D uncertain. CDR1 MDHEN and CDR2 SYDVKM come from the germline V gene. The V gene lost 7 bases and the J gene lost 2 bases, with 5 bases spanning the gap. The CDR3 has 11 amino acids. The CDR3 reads CASKGNTEAFF. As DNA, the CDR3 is TGTGCCAGCAAAGGTAACACTGAAGCTTTCTTT.

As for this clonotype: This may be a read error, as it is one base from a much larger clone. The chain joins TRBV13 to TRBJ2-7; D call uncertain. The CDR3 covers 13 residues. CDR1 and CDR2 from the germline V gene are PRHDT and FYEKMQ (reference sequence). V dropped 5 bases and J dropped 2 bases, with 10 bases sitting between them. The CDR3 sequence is CASSRTDAYEQYF. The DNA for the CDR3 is TGTGCCAGCAGCCGGACCGACGCCTACGAGCAGTACTTC.

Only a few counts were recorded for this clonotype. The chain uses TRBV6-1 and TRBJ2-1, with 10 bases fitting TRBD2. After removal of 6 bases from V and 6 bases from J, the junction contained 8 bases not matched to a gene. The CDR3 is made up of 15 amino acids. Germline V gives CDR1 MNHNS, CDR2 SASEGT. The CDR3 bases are TGTGCCAGCAGCGCAACCGGACTAGCGGTCAATGAGCAGTTCTTC. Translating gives CASSATGLAVNEQFF.

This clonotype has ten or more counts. Here the CDR3 reads CASSPLTSAGELFF. The CDR3 bases are TGTGCCAGCAGTCCACTGACTAGTGCCGGGGAGCTGTTTTTT. The chain is built from TRBV27 and TRBJ2-2; a weak D match, TRBD2 (6 bases). Germline V gene lookup returns CDR1 MNHEY and CDR2 SMNVEV (reference sequence). This CDR3 has 14 residues. The V gene lost 5 bases and the J gene lost 6 bases, with 13 bases spanning the gap.

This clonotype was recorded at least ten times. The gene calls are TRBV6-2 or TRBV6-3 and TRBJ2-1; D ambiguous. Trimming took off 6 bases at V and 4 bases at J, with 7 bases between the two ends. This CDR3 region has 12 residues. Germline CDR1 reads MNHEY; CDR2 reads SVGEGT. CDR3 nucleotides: TGTGCCAGCAGCTGGGTTTACAATGAGCAGTTCTTC. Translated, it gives CASSWVYNEQFF.

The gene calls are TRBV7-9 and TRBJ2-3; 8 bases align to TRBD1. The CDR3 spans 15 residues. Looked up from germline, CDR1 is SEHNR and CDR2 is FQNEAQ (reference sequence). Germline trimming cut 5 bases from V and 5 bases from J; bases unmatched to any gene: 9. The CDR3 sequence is CASSLLRQGKDTQYF. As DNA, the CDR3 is TGTGCCAGCAGCCTCCTTCGACAGGGGAAAGATACGCAGTATTTT.

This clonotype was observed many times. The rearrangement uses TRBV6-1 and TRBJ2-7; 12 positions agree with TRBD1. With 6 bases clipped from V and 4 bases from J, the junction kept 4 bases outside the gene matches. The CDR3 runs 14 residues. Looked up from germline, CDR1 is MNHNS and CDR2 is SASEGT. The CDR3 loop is CASRAGQGAYEQYF. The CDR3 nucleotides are TGTGCCAGCAGGGCGGGACAGGGGGCATACGAGCAGTACTTC.

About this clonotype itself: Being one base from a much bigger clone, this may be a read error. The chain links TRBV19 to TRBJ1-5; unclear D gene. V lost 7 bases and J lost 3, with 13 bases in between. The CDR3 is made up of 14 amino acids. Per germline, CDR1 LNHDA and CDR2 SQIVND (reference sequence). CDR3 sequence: CASNNVYNNQPQHF. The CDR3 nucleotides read TGTGCCAGTAACAACGTTTATAACAATCAGCCCCAGCATTTT. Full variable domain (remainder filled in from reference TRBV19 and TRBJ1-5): DGGITQSPKYLFRKEGQNVTLSCEQNLNHDAMYWYRQDPGQGLRLIYYSQIVNDFQKGDIAEGYSVSREKKESFPLTVTSAQKNPTAFYLCASNNVYNNQPQHFGDGTRLSIL.

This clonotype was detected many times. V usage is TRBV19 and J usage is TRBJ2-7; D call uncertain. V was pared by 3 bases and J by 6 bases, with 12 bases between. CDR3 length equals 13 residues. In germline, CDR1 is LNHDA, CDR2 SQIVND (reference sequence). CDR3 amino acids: CASSMDAPGEQYF. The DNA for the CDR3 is TGTGCCAGTAGTATGGACGCCCCGGGCGAGCAGTACTTC.

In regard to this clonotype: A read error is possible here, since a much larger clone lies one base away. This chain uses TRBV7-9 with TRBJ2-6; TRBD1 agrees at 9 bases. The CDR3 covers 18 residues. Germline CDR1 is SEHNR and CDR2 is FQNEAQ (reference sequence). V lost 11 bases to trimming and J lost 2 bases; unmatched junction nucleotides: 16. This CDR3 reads CAGNSGGTGFTGANVLTF. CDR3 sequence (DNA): TGTGCCGGCAACTCTGGGGGGACAGGGTTTACTGGGGCCAACGTCCTGACTTTC. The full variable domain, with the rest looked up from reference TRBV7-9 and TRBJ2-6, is DTGVSQNPRHKITKRGQNVTFRCDPISEHNRLYWYRQTLGQGPEFLTYFQNEAQLEKSRLLSDRFSAERPKGSFSTLEIQRTEQGDSAMYLCAGNSGGTGFTGANVLTFGAGSRLTVL.

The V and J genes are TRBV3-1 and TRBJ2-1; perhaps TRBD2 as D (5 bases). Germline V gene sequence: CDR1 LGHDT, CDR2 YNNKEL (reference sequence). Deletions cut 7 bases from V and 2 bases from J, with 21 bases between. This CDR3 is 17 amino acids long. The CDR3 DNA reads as TGTGCCAGCAAGGGCGGTAGCGCTAGCTTTGCCTACAATGAGCAGTTCTTC. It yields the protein CASKGGSASFAYNEQFF.